These 25 T cell receptor beta chains were all obtained from the same sample, sequenced in a study of human T cells and chemical hapten exposure. Indicated time point: pre-sensitization, week 0. Treatment reported: therapeutic diphenylcyclopropenone sensitization with weekly scalp DPC. Each CDR3 protein is one row after TCRdb ran MiXCR on the RACE reads. The data show about 93,000 distinct CDR3 sequences, around 8.8% seen once. Sequencing was performed on whole blood, taken in connection with sensitization to the hapten diphenylcyclopropenone (DPC). These receptor sequences come from a man between 40 and 49 years old with alopecia areata. Some clones in this sample may be carry-over from other donors' samples.

This clonotype came up many times. This chain uses TRBV29-1 with TRBJ1-2; D unclear. This CDR3 spans 11 amino acids. V was pared by 0 bases and J by 2 bases, with 1 base between. Germline V gene sequence: CDR1 SQVTM, CDR2 ANQGSEA. This CDR3 reads CSVEENYGYTF. Written as DNA, the CDR3 is TGCAGCGTTGAAGAAAACTATGGCTACACCTTC.

The CDR3 region is CASREGYSNQPQHF. As DNA, the CDR3 is TGTGCCAGCAGAGAGGGGTATAGCAATCAGCCCCAGCATTTT. The chain recombines TRBV6-1 with TRBJ1-5; D might be TRBD1 (5 bases). CDR1 MNHNS and CDR2 SASEGT come from the germline V gene. The V end was cut by 6 bases, the J end by 0 bases, with 9 bases between. The length of the CDR3 is 14 residues.

This clonotype occurred a few times. V gene TRBV6-2 or TRBV6-3 combines with J gene TRBJ2-7; TRBD2 agrees at 13 bases. The junction had 0 bases not matched to a gene; V was cut back by 6 bases and J by 1 base. Per the germline V gene, CDR1 is MNHEY and CDR2 is SVGEGT. The CDR3 loop spans 14 amino acids. The CDR3 region is CASRTSGRSYEQYV. As DNA, the CDR3 is TGTGCCAGCAGGACTAGCGGGAGGTCCTACGAGCAGTACGTC.

This clonotype occurred many times. The rearrangement links TRBV7-2 to TRBJ2-3; D possibly corresponds to TRBD2 (6 bases). Germline CDR1 is SGHTA and CDR2 is FQGNSA. This CDR3 has 16 residues. The germline V and J ends were trimmed by 5 bases and 3 bases, with 18 bases remaining between them. The CDR3 DNA is TGTGCCAGCAGCCCTGGGGTCCAGCGGGCAACAGATACGCAGTATTTT. The encoded protein is CASSPGVQRATDTQYF.

This clonotype was detected only a few times. The CDR3 spells CASSYFAVSTDTQYF. The CDR3 region has the DNA TGTGCCAGCAGTTACTTTGCAGTTAGCACAGATACGCAGTATTTT. The rearrangement joins TRBV6-5 to TRBJ2-3; D remains unclear. CDR1 MNHEY and CDR2 SVGAGI come from the germline V gene. With 1 base removed from V and 0 bases from J, the gap between germline ends came to 8 bases. CDR3 length: 15 amino acids.

This clonotype was counted between two and nine times. The J gene is TRBJ2-3, the V gene TRBV24-1; 8 nucleotides agree with TRBD2. Germline V lookup: CDR1 KGHDR, CDR2 SFDVKD. The CDR3 is 15 residues long. The V gene end was trimmed by 5 bases and the J gene end by 4 bases; junction bases not matched to a gene: 7. The CDR3 DNA is TGTGCCACCAGTGGGCGAGCGGGAGTAGCAGATACGCAGTATTTT. This encodes CATSGRAGVADTQYF.

This clonotype occurred a few times. V is TRBV18 and J is TRBJ2-3, with TRBD2 matching 10 bases. The CDR3 contains 16 residues. The J segment lost 4 bases and the V segment lost 1 base, leaving 5 bases of the junction unmatched. Germline V lookup: CDR1 KGHSH, CDR2 LQKENI. CDR3 region: CASSPQASGSADTQYF. In DNA form, the CDR3 reads TGTGCCAGCTCACCACAGGCTAGCGGGAGTGCAGATACGCAGTATTTT.

In this sample, this clonotype turned up many times. The genes are TRBV20-1 and TRBJ2-1, with 8 bases fitting TRBD2. The CDR3 runs 17 residues. The V segment lost 3 bases and the J segment 0 bases; nucleotides outside the gene matches: 10. Per the germline V gene, CDR1 is DFQATT and CDR2 is SNEGSKA (reference sequence). CDR3 sequence (DNA): TGCAGTGCTAGTTTGAGCGGGGGTATTAGCTCCTACAATGAGCAGTTCTTC. Translation gives CSASLSGGISSYNEQFF.

Many counts were recorded for this clonotype. CDR3 sequence: CASSIRPGQTYEQYV. As DNA, the CDR3 is TGTGCCAGCAGCATCCGACCGGGACAGACCTACGAGCAGTACGTC. The chain is built from TRBV6-8 and TRBJ2-7; 7 bases match TRBD1. The CDR3 is 15 amino acids. Germline V gives CDR1 MNHGY, CDR2 SAAAGT. The V gene end was trimmed by 6 bases and the J gene end by 2 bases; junction bases not matched to a gene: 10.

This clonotype was counted many times. The V and J genes are TRBV4-2 and TRBJ2-5, with 7 bases lining up with TRBD2. Unmatched junction bases numbered 14, after V lost 3 bases and J lost 1 base. The CDR3 is made up of 18 amino acids. Germline CDR1 reads LGHNA; CDR2 reads YNFKEQ. CDR3 in amino acids: CASSQTPSGLGGQETQYF. The CDR3 coding sequence is TGTGCCAGCAGCCAGACCCCATCAGGACTAGGAGGCCAAGAGACCCAGTACTTC.

There are a few counts of this clonotype. The chain uses TRBV20-1 and TRBJ1-5, with TRBD1 matching 10 bases. This CDR3 has 15 residues. V gave up 1 base and J gave up 3 bases; unmatched junction bases: 3. Germline V gene lookup returns CDR1 DFQATT and CDR2 SNEGSKA (reference sequence). CDR3: CSARGDRGNNQPQHF. The CDR3 DNA follows: TGCAGTGCTAGAGGGGACAGGGGAAACAATCAGCCCCAGCATTTT.

This clonotype was recorded at least ten times. The chain employs TRBV21-1 and TRBJ1-6. TRBV21-1 is a recognized pseudogene. The CDR3 loop spans 11 amino acids. The CDR3 region is CASRGRSPLHF. The CDR3 DNA sequence: TGTGCCAGTCGAGGTCGGTCACCCCTCCACTTT.

This clonotype has only a few counts. V and J are TRBV11-2 and TRBJ2-3; 9 bases agree with TRBD2. CDR1 SGHAT and CDR2 FQNNGV come from the germline V gene. V was clipped by 7 bases and J by 1 base; unmatched bases: 12. This CDR3 has 17 residues. The CDR3 nucleotides are TGTGCCAGCACCCAAGGGGCGGGAGGGCCCCGCACAGATACGCAGTATTTT. This gives the protein CASTQGAGGPRTDTQYF. Full variable domain (missing parts from reference TRBV11-2 and TRBJ2-3): EAGVAQSPRYKIIEKRQSVAFWCNPISGHATLYWYQQILGQGPKLLIQFQNNGVVDDSQLPKDRFSAERLKGVDSTLKIQPAKLEDSAVYLCASTQGAGGPRTDTQYFGPGTRLTVL.

The genes are TRBV4-1 and TRBJ1-2; 7 bases are shared with TRBD1. Losses at the gene ends were 4 bases for V and 7 bases for J; bases not matched to a gene: 9. CDR1 and CDR2 from the germline V gene are MGHRA and YSYEKL. The CDR3 runs to 14 residues. CDR3 nucleotides: TGCGCCAGCAGCCCCGCCCAGGGGGGTTCTGGCTACACCTTC. Its translation is CASSPAQGGSGYTF.

This clonotype occurred many times. The chain carries TRBV7-2 and TRBJ1-3; D remains unclear. The CDR3 has 17 amino acids. The germline V gene encodes CDR1 SGHTA and CDR2 FQGNSA. V lost 1 base, J lost 1 base, and 14 bases lay in between. Written as DNA, the CDR3 is TGTGCCAGCAGCTTAGACCGACCCCAATCTTCTGGAAACACCATATATTTT. It is translated as CASSLDRPQSSGNTIYF.

The V call is TRBV10-3, the J call TRBJ2-4; D gene uncertain. CDR1 ENHRY and CDR2 SYGVKD come from the germline V gene. This CDR3 has 13 residues. V was pared by 3 bases and J by 7 bases, with 10 bases between. CDR3 region: CAISEVPTNIQYF. The CDR3 bases are TGTGCCATCAGTGAAGTTCCCACGAACATTCAGTACTTC.

This clonotype occurred a few times. The chain links TRBV10-3 to TRBJ2-7, with 14 bases fitting TRBD2. The germline V gene encodes CDR1 ENHRY and CDR2 SYGVKD. V was clipped by 6 bases and J by 6 bases; unmatched bases: 4. CDR3 size: 14 residues. CDR3 nucleotide sequence: TGTGCCATCAGGGAGGGACTAGCGGGAGCCGAGCAGTACGTC. Its protein is CAIREGLAGAEQYV.

This clonotype was observed a handful of times. This sequence joins TRBV11-3 and TRBJ2-3; possibly TRBD2 for D (6 bases). The V end was cut by 1 base, the J end by 1 base, with 12 bases between. Germline values: CDR1 SGHNT, CDR2 YENEEA. The CDR3 contains 16 residues. CDR3 nucleotides: TGTGCCAGCAGCTTAGGCGGGGACGCGGGCACAGATACGCAGTATTTT. Its protein is CASSLGGDAGTDTQYF.

This clonotype was seen repeatedly, ten times or more. The chain has TRBV24-1 and TRBJ2-3, with 8 nucleotides matching TRBD2. J gave up 4 bases and V 0 bases, and 8 bases lay outside the gene matches. Germline-derived CDR1 and CDR2 are KGHDR and SFDVKD. The CDR3 loop spans 17 amino acids. The CDR3 sequence: CATSDLPSGGPADTQYF. CDR3 in DNA: TGTGCCACCAGTGATTTGCCGTCGGGAGGGCCCGCAGATACGCAGTATTTT.

This clonotype was counted at least ten times. This chain uses TRBV25-1 with TRBJ2-3; maybe TRBD2 (6 bases). CDR3 length: 13 residues. V was pared by 1 base and J by 4 bases, with 6 bases between. CDR1 and CDR2 from the germline V gene are MGHDK and SYGVNS. In DNA form, the CDR3 reads TGTGCCAGCAGTGAATGGGGGGCAGATACGCAGTATTTT. Its protein product is CASSEWGADTQYF.

The CDR3 is CASSQDTREAFF. DNA for the CDR3: TGTGCCAGCAGCCAAGATACCCGTGAAGCTTTCTTT. The rearrangement uses TRBV3-1 and TRBJ1-1; unclear D gene. The CDR3 covers 12 residues. CDR1 and CDR2 from the germline V gene are LGHDT and YNNKEL (reference sequence). The V end lost 0 bases, the J end lost 7 bases, and 6 bases lay between the germline ends. The whole variable domain, filled in from reference TRBV3-1 and TRBJ1-1, reads DTAVSQTPKYLVTQMGNDKSIKCEQNLGHDTMYWYKQDSKKFLKIMFSYNNKELIINETVPNRFSPKSPDKAHLNLHINSLELGDSAVYFCASSQDTREAFFGQGTRLTVV.

This clonotype was seen repeatedly, ten times or more. V and J are TRBV7-6 and TRBJ2-3; 9 nucleotides line up with TRBD1. Trimming cost V 1 base and J 4 bases; bases outside gene matches: 3. Germline loops: CDR1 SGHVS, CDR2 FNYEAQ. CDR3 length: 15 residues. CDR3: CASSLGTGVADTQYF. The CDR3 DNA reads as TGTGCCAGCAGCTTAGGGACAGGGGTGGCAGATACGCAGTATTTT.

This clonotype has only a few counts. The V and J genes are TRBV5-1 and TRBJ2-7, with TRBD1 identical over 9 bases. The CDR3 contains 14 residues. V lost 1 base, J lost 2 bases, and 1 base stayed unmatched. Germline values: CDR1 SGHRS, CDR2 YFSETQ. The CDR3 reads CASSLRDRAYEQYV. The CDR3 DNA reads TGCGCCAGCAGCTTGAGGGACAGGGCCTACGAGCAGTACGTC.

This clonotype turned up a few times. The chain combines TRBV7-3 with TRBJ2-1; TRBD2 agrees at 7 bases. The CDR3 totals 15 residues. The ends lost 5 bases at V and 0 bases at J; junction bases unmatched: 4. CDR1 and CDR2 (germline): SGHTA, FQGTGA. CDR3 protein: CASSMGGSSYNEQFF. The CDR3 DNA follows: TGTGCCAGCAGCATGGGCGGGAGCTCCTACAATGAGCAGTTCTTC.

The CDR3, as DNA: TGTGCCAGCAGCTCGACTAGCGGGAGGGGCGAGCAGTACGTC. Translating gives CASSSTSGRGEQYV. The chain recombines TRBV7-2 with TRBJ2-7, with 14 bases identical to TRBD2. The CDR3 is 14 amino acids. The germline CDR1 and CDR2 sequences are SGHTA and FQGNSA. The ends lost 4 bases at V and 6 bases at J; junction bases unmatched: 2.